This T cell receptor (beta chain) is drawn from a study of T-cell reconstitution after alpha-beta-depleted transplantation in children. Broader study findings: Two months or so post-transplant, alpha-beta T cells reportedly derived from several hundred expanded graft clones. T cells produced anew were the main source of T-cell counts and diversity one year after transplant. Certain patients had high TCRbeta diversity at day 60, and it came from recipient T cells and thymic progenitors that survived.

This clonotype appeared many times. Its antigen remains unknown. TCRbeta library construction was performed incorporating unique molecular identifiers. TCRdb re-called the PCR reads through MiXCR, storing one row per CDR3 protein. The table lists about 350,000 distinct CDR3 sequences, roughly 17% of them singletons. Trimming stripped 10 bases from V and 0 bases from J, with 13 bases between. Germline loops: CDR1 ENHRY, CDR2 SYGVKD. This CDR3 contains 14 residues. This receptor was identified in a male patient aged 2-10 years who had a stem cell transplant for acute lymphoblastic leukemia, so the T cells may come from the graft donor. The V call is TRBV10-3, the J call TRBJ1-3, with D unclear. The sample was PBMCs, mostly from graft donor cells, taken 360 days after TCRalphabeta/CD19-depleted stem cell transplant. This CDR3 is CATRPPNSGNTIYF. The CDR3 nucleotides are TGTGCCACCCGCCCTCCGAACTCTGGAAACACCATATATTTT.